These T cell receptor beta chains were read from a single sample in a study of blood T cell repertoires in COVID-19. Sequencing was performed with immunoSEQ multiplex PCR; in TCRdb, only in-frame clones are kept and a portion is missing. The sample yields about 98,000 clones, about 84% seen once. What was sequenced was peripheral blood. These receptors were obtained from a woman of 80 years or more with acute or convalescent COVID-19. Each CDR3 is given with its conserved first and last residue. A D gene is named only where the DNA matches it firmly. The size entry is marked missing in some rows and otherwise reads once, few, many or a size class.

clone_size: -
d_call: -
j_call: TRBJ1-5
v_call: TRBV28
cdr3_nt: TGTGCCAGCAGCCCCATACAAAAGACAGGCAACAATCAGCCCCAGCATTTT
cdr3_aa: CASSPIQKTGNNQPQHF

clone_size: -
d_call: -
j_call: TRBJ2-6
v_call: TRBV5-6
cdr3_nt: TGTGCCAGCAGCCCCGACAGTAAGGGGGCCAACGTCCTGACTTTC
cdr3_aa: CASSPDSKGANVLTF

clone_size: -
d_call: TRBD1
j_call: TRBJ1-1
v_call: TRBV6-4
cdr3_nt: TGTGCCAGCAGTGACGGGACAGGGGGAAACACTGAAGCTTTCTTT
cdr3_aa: CASSDGTGGNTEAFF

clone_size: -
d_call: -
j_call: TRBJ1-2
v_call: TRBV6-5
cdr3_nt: TGTGCCAGCAGCCAAGGACTAGGGGGTGGCTACACCTTC
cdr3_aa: CASSQGLGGGYTF

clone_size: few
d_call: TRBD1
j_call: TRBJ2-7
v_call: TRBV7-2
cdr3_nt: TGTGCCAGCAGCTCACAGACAGGGACAGGGTACGAGCAGTACTTC
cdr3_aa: CASSSQTGTGYEQYF

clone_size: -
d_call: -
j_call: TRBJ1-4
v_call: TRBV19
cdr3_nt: TGTGCCACCGGGGTCCCGGGAGAAAAACTGTTTTTT
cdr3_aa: CATGVPGEKLFF

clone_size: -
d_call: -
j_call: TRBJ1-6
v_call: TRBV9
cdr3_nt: TGTGCCAGCAGCGTAAAAGAGAGTACTACACCCCTCCACTTT
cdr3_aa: CASSVKESTTPLHF

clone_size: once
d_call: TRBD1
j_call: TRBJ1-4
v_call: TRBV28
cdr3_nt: TGTGCCGTTGAGGAGACAGGGCTGCGGGAAAAACTGTTTTTT
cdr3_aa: CAVEETGLREKLFF

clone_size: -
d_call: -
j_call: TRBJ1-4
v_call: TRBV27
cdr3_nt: TGTGCCAGCAGTACCCCGGGACACGGAAATGAAAAACTGTTTTTT
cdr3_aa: CASSTPGHGNEKLFF

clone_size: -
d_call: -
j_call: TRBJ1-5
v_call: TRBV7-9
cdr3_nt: TGTGCCAGCAGCCATTGGGGAAGCGGGGGGGTTGGCAATCAGCCCCAGCATTTT
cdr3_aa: CASSHWGSGGVGNQPQHF

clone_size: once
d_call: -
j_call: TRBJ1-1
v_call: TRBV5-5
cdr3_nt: TGTGCCAGCAGGCTTCGGACGGTGATTCGGACTGCTTTCTTT
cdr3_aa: CASRLRTVIRTAFF

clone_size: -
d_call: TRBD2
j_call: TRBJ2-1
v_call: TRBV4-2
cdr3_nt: TGTGCCAGCAGCCAAGATGATCGGGGGGGGTACAATGAGCAGTTCTTC
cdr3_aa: CASSQDDRGGYNEQFF

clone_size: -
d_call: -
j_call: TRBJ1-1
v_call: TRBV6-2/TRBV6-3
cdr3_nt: TGTGCCAGCAGTCCCGACTACGGGGGGAACACTGAAGCTTTCTTT
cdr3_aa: CASSPDYGGNTEAFF

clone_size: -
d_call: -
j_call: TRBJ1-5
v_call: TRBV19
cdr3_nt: TGTGCCAGTAACCCACAGGGTGGAAGGCAGCCCCAGCATTTT
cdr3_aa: CASNPQGGRQPQHF

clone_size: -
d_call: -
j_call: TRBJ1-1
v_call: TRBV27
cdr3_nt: TGTGCCAGCAGTTCGTACGGTGAGAACACTGAAGCTTTCTTT
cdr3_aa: CASSSYGENTEAFF

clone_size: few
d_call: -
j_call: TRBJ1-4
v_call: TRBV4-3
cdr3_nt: TGCGCCAGCAGCCAAGCCCATCAGGGAATTAATGAAAAACTGTTTTTT
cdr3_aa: CASSQAHQGINEKLFF

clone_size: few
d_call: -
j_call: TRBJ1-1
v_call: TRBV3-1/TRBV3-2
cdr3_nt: TGTGCCAGCAGCCGGGGTGGAGGGTTCACCACTGAAGCTTTCTTT
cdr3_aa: CASSRGGGFTTEAFF

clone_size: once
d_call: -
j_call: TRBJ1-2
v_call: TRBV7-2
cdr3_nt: TGTGCCAGCGGGAAAAGTAACAGGGATGGCCAATATGGCTACACCTTC
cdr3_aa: CASGKSNRDGQYGYTF

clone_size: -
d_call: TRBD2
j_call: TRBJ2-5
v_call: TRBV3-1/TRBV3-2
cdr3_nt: TGTGCCAGCAGCCAAGACAGCGGGGGGGGAGAGACCCAGTACTTC
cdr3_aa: CASSQDSGGGETQYF

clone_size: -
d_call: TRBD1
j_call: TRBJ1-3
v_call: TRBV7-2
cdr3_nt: TGTGCCAGCAGCTTAACTCACAGGGGTTTCTCTGGAAACACCATATATTTT
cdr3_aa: CASSLTHRGFSGNTIYF

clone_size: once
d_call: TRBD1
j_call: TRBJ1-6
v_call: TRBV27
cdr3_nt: TGTGCCAGCAGTTTATTTCGGACAGGGGCTCGGAATTCACCCCTCCACTTT
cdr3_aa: CASSLFRTGARNSPLHF

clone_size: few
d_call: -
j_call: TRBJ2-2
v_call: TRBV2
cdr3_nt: TGTGCCAGCAAAACAGACGGGAACACCGGGGAGCTGTTTTTT
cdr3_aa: CASKTDGNTGELFF

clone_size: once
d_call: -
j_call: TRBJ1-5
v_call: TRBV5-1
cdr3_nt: TGCGCCAGCAGATCAGGCCCAGGCGAGCCCCAGCATTTT
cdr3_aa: CASRSGPGEPQHF

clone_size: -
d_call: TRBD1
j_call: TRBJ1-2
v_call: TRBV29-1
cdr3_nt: TGCAGCGTTTTCCCCGGTACAGGGGACGGCTACACCTTC
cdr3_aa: CSVFPGTGDGYTF

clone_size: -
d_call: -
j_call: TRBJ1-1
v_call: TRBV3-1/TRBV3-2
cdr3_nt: TGTGCCAGCAGCCAAGATTCTGCTCGGGAGGCTTTCTTT
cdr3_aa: CASSQDSAREAFF

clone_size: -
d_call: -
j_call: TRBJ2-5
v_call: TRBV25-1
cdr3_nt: TGTGCCAGCAGTGAAAACGGTCGGGGGGCCTCCCAAGAGACCCAGTACTTC
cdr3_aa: CASSENGRGASQETQYF

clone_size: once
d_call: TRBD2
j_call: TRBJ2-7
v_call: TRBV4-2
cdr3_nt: TGTGCCAGCAGCCAAGAAGTGAACGGGCCTAGCGGGTCCTACGAGCAGTACTTC
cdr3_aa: CASSQEVNGPSGSYEQYF

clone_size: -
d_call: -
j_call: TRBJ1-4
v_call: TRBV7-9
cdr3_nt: TGTGCCAGCAGCTTAGAGTCGGGAGCGGAAAAACTGTTTTTT
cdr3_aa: CASSLESGAEKLFF

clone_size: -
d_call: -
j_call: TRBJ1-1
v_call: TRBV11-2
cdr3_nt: TGTGCCAGCAGCTCTTGGAGGGCGGGGAACACTGAAGCTTTCTTT
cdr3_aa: CASSSWRAGNTEAFF

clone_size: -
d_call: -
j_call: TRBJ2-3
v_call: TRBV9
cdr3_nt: TGTGCCAGCAGCGTAGCCGCAGATACGCAGTATTTT
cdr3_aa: CASSVAADTQYF

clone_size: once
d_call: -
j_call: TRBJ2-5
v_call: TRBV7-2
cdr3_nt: TGTGCCAGCAGCTTAAGAGGTCTAGTCGGGGAGACCCAGTACTTC
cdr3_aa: CASSLRGLVGETQYF

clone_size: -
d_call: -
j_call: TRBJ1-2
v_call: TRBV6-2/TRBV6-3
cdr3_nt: TGTGCCAGCAGCCGCGGCTATGGCTACACCTTC
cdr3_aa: CASSRGYGYTF

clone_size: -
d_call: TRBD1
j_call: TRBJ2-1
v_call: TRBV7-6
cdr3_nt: TGTGCCAGCAGCTTAGTTGGGCCAGGGGGCCGGAATGAGCAGTTCTTC
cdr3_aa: CASSLVGPGGRNEQFF

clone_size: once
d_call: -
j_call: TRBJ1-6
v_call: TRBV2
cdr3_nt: TGTGCCAGCAGTGAGCGGACTCATAATTCACCCCTCCACTTT
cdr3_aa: CASSERTHNSPLHF

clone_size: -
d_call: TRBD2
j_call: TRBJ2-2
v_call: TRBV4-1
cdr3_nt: TGCGCCAGCAGCCAAGTGAAGAGTAGCGGGGGGGCCTCCGGGGAGCTGTTTTTT
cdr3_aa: CASSQVKSSGGASGELFF

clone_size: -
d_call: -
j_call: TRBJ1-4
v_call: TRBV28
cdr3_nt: TGTGCCAGCAGTCGGGGAGAAAAACTGTTTTTT
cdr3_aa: CASSRGEKLFF

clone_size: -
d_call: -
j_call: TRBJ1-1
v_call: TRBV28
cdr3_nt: TGTGCCAGCAGAACGACGGGAGGCACTGAAGCTTTCTTT
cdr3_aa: CASRTTGGTEAFF

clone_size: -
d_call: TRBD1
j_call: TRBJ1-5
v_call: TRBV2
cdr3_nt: TGTGCCAGCAGTACTAGACAGGGGGGCGGTCAGCCCCAGCATTTT
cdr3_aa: CASSTRQGGGQPQHF

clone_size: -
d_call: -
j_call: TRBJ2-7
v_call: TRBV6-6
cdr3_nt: TGTGCCAGCAGTTACGGTAGCGCCTCCTACGAGCAGTACTTC
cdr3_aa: CASSYGSASYEQYF

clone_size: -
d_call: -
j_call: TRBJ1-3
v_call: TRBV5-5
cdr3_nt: TGTGCCAGCAGCCCCGGGAATTCTGGAAACACCATATATTTT
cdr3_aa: CASSPGNSGNTIYF

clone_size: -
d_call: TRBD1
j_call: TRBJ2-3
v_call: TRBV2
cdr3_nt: TGTGCCAGCAGGACACAGGGGGCCGCAGATACGCAGTATTTT
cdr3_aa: CASRTQGAADTQYF

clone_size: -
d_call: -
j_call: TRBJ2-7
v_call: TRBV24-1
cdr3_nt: TGTGCCACCGACAGGTGGGGAAACGAGCAGTACTTC
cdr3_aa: CATDRWGNEQYF